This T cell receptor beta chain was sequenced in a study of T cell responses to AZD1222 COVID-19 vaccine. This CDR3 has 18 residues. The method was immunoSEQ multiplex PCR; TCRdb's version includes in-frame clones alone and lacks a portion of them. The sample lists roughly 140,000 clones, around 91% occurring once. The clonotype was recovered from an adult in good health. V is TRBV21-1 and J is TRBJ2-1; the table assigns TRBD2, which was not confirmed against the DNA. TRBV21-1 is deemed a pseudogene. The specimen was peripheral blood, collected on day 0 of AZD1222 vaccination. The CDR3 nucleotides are TGTGCCAGCAGCAAAAACGGAGGGGCCAGTAGCTCCTACAATGAGCAGTTCTTC. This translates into CASSKNGGASSSYNEQFF.